This T cell receptor beta chain came from a study of cytomegalovirus exposure and HLA in healthy donors. PCR involved 60 Vbeta and 13 Jbeta primers. Produced via immunoSEQ multiplex PCR; TCRdb's table is partial and in-frame only. Of approximately 59,000 clones listed, more than 75% are singletons. Trimming pared 5 bases from V and 4 bases from J, leaving 5 bases between. Germline values: CDR1 SGHAT, CDR2 FQNNGV. The CDR3 is 11 amino acids. The TCR comes from a girl aged 10-17 years in good health and CMV-seropositive. The genes are TRBV11-2 and TRBJ2-5; no clear D. What was sequenced was PBMCs. CDR3 sequence (DNA): TGTGCCAGCAGCCCCCGAGAGACCCAGTACTTC. The encoded protein is CASSPRETQYF.